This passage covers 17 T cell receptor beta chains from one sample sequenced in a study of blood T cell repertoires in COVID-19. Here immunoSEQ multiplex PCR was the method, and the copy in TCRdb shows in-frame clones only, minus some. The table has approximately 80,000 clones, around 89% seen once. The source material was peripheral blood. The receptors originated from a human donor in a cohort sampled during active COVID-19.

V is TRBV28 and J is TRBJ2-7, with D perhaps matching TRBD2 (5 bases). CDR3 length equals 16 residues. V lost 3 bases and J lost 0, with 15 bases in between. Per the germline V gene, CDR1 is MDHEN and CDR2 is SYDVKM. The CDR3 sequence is CASSFSLRGDSYEQYF. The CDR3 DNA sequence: TGTGCCAGCAGTTTCTCTCTTCGGGGTGACTCCTACGAGCAGTACTTC. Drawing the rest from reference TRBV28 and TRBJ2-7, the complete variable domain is DVKVTQSSRYLVKRTGEKVFLECVQDMDHENMFWYRQDPGLGLRLIYFSYDVKMKEKGDIPEGYSVSREKKERFSLILESASTNQTSMYLCASSFSLRGDSYEQYFGPGTRLTVT.

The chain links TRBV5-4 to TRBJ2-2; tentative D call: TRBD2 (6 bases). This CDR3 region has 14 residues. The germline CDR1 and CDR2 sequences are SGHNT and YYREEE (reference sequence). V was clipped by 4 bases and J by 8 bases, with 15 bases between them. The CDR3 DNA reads TGTGCCAGCAGCGGAGGGCAGGGCTCGGGGGAGCTGTTTTTT. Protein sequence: CASSGGQGSGELFF.

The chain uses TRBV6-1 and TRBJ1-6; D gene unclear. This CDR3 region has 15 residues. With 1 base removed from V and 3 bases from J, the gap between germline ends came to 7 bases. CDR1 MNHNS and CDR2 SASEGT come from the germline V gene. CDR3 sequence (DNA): TGTGCCAGCAGTGAAGGGGCGAACTATAATTCACCCCTCCACTTT. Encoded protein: CASSEGANYNSPLHF.

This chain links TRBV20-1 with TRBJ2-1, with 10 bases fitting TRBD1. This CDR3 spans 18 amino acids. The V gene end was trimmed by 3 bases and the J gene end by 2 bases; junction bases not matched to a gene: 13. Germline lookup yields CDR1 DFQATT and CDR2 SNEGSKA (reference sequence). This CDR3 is CSASPDPGQGIPYNEQFF. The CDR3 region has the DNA TGCAGTGCTAGTCCTGACCCGGGACAGGGGATCCCCTACAATGAGCAGTTCTTC.

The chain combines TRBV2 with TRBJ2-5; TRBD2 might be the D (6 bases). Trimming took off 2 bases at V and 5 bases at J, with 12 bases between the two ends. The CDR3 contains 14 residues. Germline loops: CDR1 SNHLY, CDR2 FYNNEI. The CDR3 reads CASSEFSGEETQYF. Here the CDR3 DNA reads TGTGCCAGCAGTGAATTCTCGGGGGAGGAGACCCAGTACTTC.

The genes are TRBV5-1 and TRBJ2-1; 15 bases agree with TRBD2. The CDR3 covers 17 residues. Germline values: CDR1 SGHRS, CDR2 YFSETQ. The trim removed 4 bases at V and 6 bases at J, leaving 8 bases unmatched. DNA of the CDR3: TGCGCCAGCAGCCCGGGACTAGCGGGGGGCCGACCCAATGAGCAGTTCTTC. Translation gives CASSPGLAGGRPNEQFF.

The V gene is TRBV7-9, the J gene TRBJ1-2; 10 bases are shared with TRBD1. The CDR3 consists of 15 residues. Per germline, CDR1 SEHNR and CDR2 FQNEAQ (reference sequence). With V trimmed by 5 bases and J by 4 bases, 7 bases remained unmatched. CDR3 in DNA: TGTGCCAGCAGCGCCCGGGACAGGGGAGGCTATGGCTACACCTTC. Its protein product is CASSARDRGGYGYTF.

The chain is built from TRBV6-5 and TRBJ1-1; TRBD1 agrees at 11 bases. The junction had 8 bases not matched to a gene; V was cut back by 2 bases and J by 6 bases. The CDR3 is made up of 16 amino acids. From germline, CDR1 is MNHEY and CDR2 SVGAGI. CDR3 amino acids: CASSYGRGTGGAEAFF. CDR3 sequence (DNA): TGTGCCAGCAGTTACGGGCGCGGGACAGGGGGTGCTGAAGCTTTCTTT.

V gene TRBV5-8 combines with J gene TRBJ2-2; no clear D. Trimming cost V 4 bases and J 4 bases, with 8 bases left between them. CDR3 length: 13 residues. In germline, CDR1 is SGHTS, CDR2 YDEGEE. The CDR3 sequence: CASSPIVTGELFF. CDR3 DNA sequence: TGTGCCAGCAGCCCCATTGTCACCGGGGAGCTGTTTTTT.

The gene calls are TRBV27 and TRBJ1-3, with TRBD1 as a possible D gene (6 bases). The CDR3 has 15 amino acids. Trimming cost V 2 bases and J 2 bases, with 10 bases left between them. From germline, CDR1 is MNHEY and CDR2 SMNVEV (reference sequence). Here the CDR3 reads CASSLSRDTGNTIYF. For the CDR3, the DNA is TGTGCCAGCAGTTTAAGCCGGGACACTGGAAACACCATATATTTT.

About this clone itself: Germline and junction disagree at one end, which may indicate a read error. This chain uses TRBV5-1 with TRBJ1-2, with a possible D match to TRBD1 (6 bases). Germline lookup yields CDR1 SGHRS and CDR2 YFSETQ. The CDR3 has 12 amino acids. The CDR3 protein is CASSFEQGPSFF. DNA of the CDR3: TGCGCCAGCAGCTTTGAACAGGGTCCTTCATTTTTC.

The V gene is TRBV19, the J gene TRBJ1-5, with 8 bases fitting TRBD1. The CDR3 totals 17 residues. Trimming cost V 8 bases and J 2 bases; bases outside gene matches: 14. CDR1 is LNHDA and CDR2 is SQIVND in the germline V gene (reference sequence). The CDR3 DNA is TGTGCCAGTGGGGCGACAGGGGTTGTCGATGGCAATCAGCCCCAGCATTTT. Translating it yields CASGATGVVDGNQPQHF. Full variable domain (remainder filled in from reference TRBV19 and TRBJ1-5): DGGITQSPKYLFRKEGQNVTLSCEQNLNHDAMYWYRQDPGQGLRLIYYSQIVNDFQKGDIAEGYSVSREKKESFPLTVTSAQKNPTAFYLCASGATGVVDGNQPQHFGDGTRLSIL.

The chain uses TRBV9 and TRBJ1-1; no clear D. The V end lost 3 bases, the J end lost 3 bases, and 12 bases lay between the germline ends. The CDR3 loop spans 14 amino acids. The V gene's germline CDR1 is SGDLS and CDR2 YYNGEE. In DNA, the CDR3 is TGTGCCAGCAGCGCTGGGCCCATGGACACTGAAGCTTTCTTT. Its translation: CASSAGPMDTEAFF. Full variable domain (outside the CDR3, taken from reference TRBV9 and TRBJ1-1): DSGVTQTPKHLITATGQRVTLRCSPRSGDLSVYWYQQSLDQGLQFLIQYYNGEERAKGNILERFSAQQFPDLHSELNLSSLELGDSALYFCASSAGPMDTEAFFGQGTRLTVV.

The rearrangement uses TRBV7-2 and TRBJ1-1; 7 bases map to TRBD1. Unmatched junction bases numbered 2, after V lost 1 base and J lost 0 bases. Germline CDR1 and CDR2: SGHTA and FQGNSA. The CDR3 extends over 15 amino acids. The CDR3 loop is CASSLEGTVNTEAFF. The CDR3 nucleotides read TGTGCCAGCAGCTTAGAGGGGACAGTGAACACTGAAGCTTTCTTT. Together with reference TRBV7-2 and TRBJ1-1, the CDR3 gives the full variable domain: GAGVSQSPSNKVTEKGKDVELRCDPISGHTALYWYRQSLGQGLEFLIYFQGNSAPDKSGLPSDRFSAERTGGSVSTLTIQRTQQEDSAVYLCASSLEGTVNTEAFFGQGTRLTVV.

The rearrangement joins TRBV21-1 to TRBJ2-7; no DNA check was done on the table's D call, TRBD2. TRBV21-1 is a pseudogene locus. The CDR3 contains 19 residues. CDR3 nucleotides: TGTGCCAGCAGCCCCTCTGCTGCGGGGGGGGGAGAAGGAACCTACGAGCAGTACTTC. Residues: CASSPSAAGGGEGTYEQYF.

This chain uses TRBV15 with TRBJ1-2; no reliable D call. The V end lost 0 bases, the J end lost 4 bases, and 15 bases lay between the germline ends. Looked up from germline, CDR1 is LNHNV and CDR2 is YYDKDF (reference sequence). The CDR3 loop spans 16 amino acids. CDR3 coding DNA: TGTGCCACCAGCAGAGACCGGTTCCGCGGGCCCTATGGCTACACCTTC. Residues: CATSRDRFRGPYGYTF. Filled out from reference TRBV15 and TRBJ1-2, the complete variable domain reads DAMVIQNPRYQVTQFGKPVTLSCSQTLNHNVMYWYQQKSSQAPKLLFHYYDKDFNNEADTPDNFQSRRPNTSFCFLDIRSPGLGDTAMYLCATSRDRFRGPYGYTFGSGTRLTVV.

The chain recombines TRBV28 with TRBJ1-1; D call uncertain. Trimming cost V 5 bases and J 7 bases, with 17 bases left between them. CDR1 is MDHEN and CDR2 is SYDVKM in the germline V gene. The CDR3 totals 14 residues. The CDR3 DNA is TGTGCCAGCAGTATAACTCTAACGGTGAATGAAGCTTTCTTT. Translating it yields CASSITLTVNEAFF.